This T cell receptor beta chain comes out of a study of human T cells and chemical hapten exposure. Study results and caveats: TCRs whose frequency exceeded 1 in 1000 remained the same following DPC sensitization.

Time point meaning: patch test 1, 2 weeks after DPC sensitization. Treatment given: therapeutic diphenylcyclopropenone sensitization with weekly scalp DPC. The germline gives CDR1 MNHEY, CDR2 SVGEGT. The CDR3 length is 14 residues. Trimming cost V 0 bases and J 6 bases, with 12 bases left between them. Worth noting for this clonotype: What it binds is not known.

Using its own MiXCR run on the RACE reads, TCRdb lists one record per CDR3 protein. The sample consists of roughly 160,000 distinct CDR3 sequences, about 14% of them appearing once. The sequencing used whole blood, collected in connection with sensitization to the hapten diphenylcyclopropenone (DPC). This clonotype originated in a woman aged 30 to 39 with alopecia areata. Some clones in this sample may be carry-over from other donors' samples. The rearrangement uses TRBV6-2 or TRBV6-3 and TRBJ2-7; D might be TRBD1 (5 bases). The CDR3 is CASSYSRTSAEQYF. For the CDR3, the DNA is TGTGCCAGCAGTTACTCCCGGACATCGGCCGAGCAGTACTTC.